This T cell receptor beta chain was documented in a study of cytomegalovirus exposure and HLA in healthy donors. Study-wide points: Researchers reported that a few CMV-associated chains were confirmed in vitro as CMV antigen-specific.

With 60 Vbeta and 13 Jbeta primers, the PCR was carried out. Method: immunoSEQ multiplex PCR; TCRdb's copy keeps in-frame clones and lacks some. The sample lists approximately 97,000 clones, roughly 73% occurring once. The length of the CDR3 is 10 residues. Germline V gene sequence: CDR1 SNHLY, CDR2 FYNNEI. The germline V and J ends were trimmed by 4 bases and 11 bases, with 8 bases remaining between them. A remark on this clone: The antigen is unknown.

Healthy bone marrow donors made up the cohort. The sample consisted of PBMCs. The TCR originated in a man in his forties in good health and CMV-seronegative. The chain uses TRBV2 and TRBJ1-1; unclear D gene. The CDR3 protein is CASSGNEAFF. For the CDR3, the DNA is TGTGCCAGCAGTGGAAACGAGGCTTTCTTT. Full variable domain (outside the CDR3, taken from reference TRBV2 and TRBJ1-1): EPEVTQTPSHQVTQMGQEVILRCVPISNHLYFYWYRQILGQKVEFLVSFYNNEISEKSEIFDDQFSVERPDGSNFTLKIRSTKLEDSAMYFCASSGNEAFFGQGTRLTVV.